This T cell receptor beta chain originates from a study of PD-L1 blockade in urothelial cancer. Across the study: Reported median T cell count for blood samples was around 150,000.

Per germline, CDR1 MNHEY and CDR2 SVGAGI. With V trimmed by 2 bases and J by 5 bases, 8 bases remained unmatched. CDR3 length: 16 residues. Profiling relied on immunoSEQ multiplex PCR, and the TCRdb table lists in-frame clones only, not all of them. The sample consists of some 77,000 clones, 87% of them appearing once. The chain carries TRBV6-5 and TRBJ2-7; 11 positions match TRBD2. This sequence originates from a woman in her 70s with urothelial cancer. Sequencing used PBMCs, obtained around atezolizumab (anti-PD-L1) treatment. CDR3: CASSYNRLAGTDEQYF. DNA of the CDR3: TGTGCCAGCAGTTACAACCGACTAGCGGGGACTGACGAGCAGTACTTC.